The next 30 T cell receptor beta chains were all read from a single sample in a study of blood T cell repertoires in COVID-19. Clones were read by immunoSEQ multiplex PCR, and TCRdb kept only the in-frame ones, dropping some. The sample shows some 130,000 clones, around 80% of them seen only once. What was sequenced was peripheral blood. These receptors were taken from a man in his 60s with acute or convalescent COVID-19.

This clone was detected once. This CDR3 reads CAISSQGFADTQYF. The CDR3 region has the DNA TGTGCCATCAGTTCACAGGGATTCGCAGATACGCAGTATTTT. This chain joins TRBV10-3 and TRBJ2-3, with D tentatively TRBD1 (6 bases). CDR1 is ENHRY and CDR2 is SYGVKD in the germline V gene. There are 14 residues in the CDR3. Trimming removed 5 bases at V and 4 bases at J, with 13 bases between.

The chain employs TRBV12-3 or TRBV12-4 and TRBJ1-6, with a possible D match to TRBD1 (5 bases). V was trimmed by 6 bases and J by 6 bases, leaving 9 bases between them. This CDR3 has 13 residues. As DNA, the CDR3 is TGTGCCAGCAGCGGGGGTAGTAATTCACCCCTCCACTTT. Amino acids: CASSGGSNSPLHF.

The chain uses TRBV27 and TRBJ2-3; 9 bases line up with TRBD1. The CDR3 sequence is 19 residues long. The V gene end was trimmed by 2 bases and the J gene end by 3 bases; junction bases not matched to a gene: 15. The germline V gene encodes CDR1 MNHEY and CDR2 SMNVEV (reference sequence). The CDR3 loop is CASSLNPPSTGGLTDTQYF. CDR3 DNA: TGTGCCAGCAGTTTAAACCCTCCTTCGACAGGGGGACTAACAGATACGCAGTATTTT.

This chain joins TRBV5-4 and TRBJ2-1, with 11 positions matching TRBD2. The V segment lost 4 bases and the J segment 5 bases; nucleotides outside the gene matches: 5. CDR3 length equals 15 residues. Germline CDR1 reads SGHNT; CDR2 reads YYREEE (reference sequence). CDR3 nucleotide sequence: TGTGCCAGCAGCCATAGCGGGAGGGCCAACAATGAGCAGTTCTTC. It specifies CASSHSGRANNEQFF.

The V call is TRBV10-3, the J call TRBJ1-1, with 9 bases lining up with TRBD1. The CDR3 consists of 17 residues. CDR1 and CDR2 (germline): ENHRY, SYGVKD. J gave up 0 bases and V 6 bases, and 11 bases lay outside the gene matches. CDR3 DNA sequence: TGTGCCATCAGGTCCACAGGGGGCGAAACTGTGAACACTGAAGCTTTCTTT. Protein product: CAIRSTGGETVNTEAFF.

CDR3 region: CASSGGLGYGYTF. The CDR3 nucleotides are TGTGCCAGCAGTGGGGGGCTCGGCTATGGCTACACCTTC. V usage is TRBV2 and J usage is TRBJ1-2; TRBD1 is a possible D gene (6 bases). The germline V and J ends were trimmed by 4 bases and 4 bases, with 10 bases remaining between them. The CDR3 extends over 13 amino acids. Germline V gene lookup returns CDR1 SNHLY and CDR2 FYNNEI.

The chain links TRBV19 to TRBJ1-2; D is unclear. V lost 2 bases and J 4 bases, leaving 8 bases between the germline ends. This CDR3 has 13 residues. CDR1 is LNHDA, CDR2 SQIVND, per germline (reference sequence). The CDR3 DNA reads as TGTGCCAGTAGTATAAATAACATCTATGGCTACACCTTC. This gives the protein CASSINNIYGYTF.

This clone has a handful of counts. V and J are TRBV7-4 and TRBJ1-5, with D possibly being TRBD1 (5 bases). Trimming shortened V by 1 base and J by 7 bases, and 17 bases separated the two germline ends. Per germline, CDR1 SGHVT and CDR2 SQSDAQ. This CDR3 has 16 amino acids. CDR3 residues: CASSLDNAGRRQPQHF. The DNA for the CDR3 is TGTGCCAGCAGCTTAGATAACGCAGGGAGGCGGCAGCCCCAGCATTTT. The whole variable domain, filled in from reference TRBV7-4 and TRBJ1-5, reads GAGVSQSPRYKVAKRGRDVALRCDSISGHVTLYWYRQTLGQGSEVLTYSQSDAQRDKSGRPSGRFSAERPERSVSTLKIQRTEQGDSAVYLCASSLDNAGRRQPQHFGDGTRLSIL.

The V and J genes are TRBV6-2 or TRBV6-3 and TRBJ2-7; D may be TRBD1 (6 bases). V was pared by 5 bases and J by 6 bases, with 8 bases between. Germline CDR1 and CDR2: MNHEY and SVGEGT. CDR3 length equals 11 residues. This chain's CDR3 is CASSQGIEQYF. In DNA, the CDR3 is TGTGCCAGCAGTCAGGGGATCGAGCAGTACTTC.

The chain is built from TRBV7-8 and TRBJ1-4; TRBD1 is a possible D gene (6 bases). CDR3 size: 13 residues. Deletions cut 5 bases from V and 8 bases from J, with 12 bases between. Germline V gene sequence: CDR1 SGHVS, CDR2 FQNEAQ. The CDR3 region is CASSPQGSEKLFF. In nucleotides, the CDR3 is TGTGCCAGCAGCCCACAGGGTAGCGAAAAACTGTTTTTT. Combining the CDR3 with reference TRBV7-8 and TRBJ1-4 gives the whole variable domain GAGVSQSPRYKVAKRGQDVALRCDPISGHVSLFWYQQALGQGPEFLTYFQNEAQLDKSGLPSDRFFAERPEGSVSTLKIQRTQQEDSAVYLCASSPQGSEKLFFGSGTQLSVL.

V gene TRBV6-4 combines with J gene TRBJ2-2; D is possibly TRBD2 (5 bases). The CDR3 totals 19 residues. The V end was cut by 0 bases, the J end by 6 bases, with 23 bases between. Germline V gives CDR1 MRHNA, CDR2 SNTAGT. The CDR3 region has the DNA TGTGCCAGCAGTGACTCGAAGTTTACGGGAAAGCCAAGGGCCGGGGAGCTGTTTTTT. Its translation is CASSDSKFTGKPRAGELFF.

The CDR3 is CASSLPGLAGVGELFF. In DNA, the CDR3 is TGCGCCAGCAGCTTACCGGGACTAGCGGGAGTCGGGGAGCTGTTTTTT. The chain has TRBV5-1 and TRBJ2-2, with 14 bases lining up with TRBD2. V was clipped by 2 bases and J by 7 bases; unmatched bases: 4. The CDR3 runs 16 residues. Germline V gene lookup returns CDR1 SGHRS and CDR2 YFSETQ.

This clone was observed a handful of times. The chain carries TRBV30 and TRBJ2-5; possibly TRBD2 for D (5 bases). Trimming removed 0 bases at V and 7 bases at J, with 6 bases between. Germline V gene sequence: CDR1 GTSNPN, CDR2 SVGIG (reference sequence). CDR3 size: 11 residues. This CDR3 is CAWSVLGTQYF. CDR3 bases: TGTGCCTGGAGTGTACTAGGGACCCAGTACTTC. Full variable domain (rest looked up from reference TRBV30 and TRBJ2-5): SQTIHQWPATLVQPVGSPLSLECTVEGTSNPNLYWYRQAAGRGLQLLFYSVGIGQISSEVPQNLSASRPQDRQFILSSKKLLLSDSGFYLCAWSVLGTQYFGPGTRLLVL.

The rearrangement joins TRBV3-1 (or the pseudogene TRBV3-2) to TRBJ2-1; perhaps TRBD2 as D (6 bases). Per the germline V gene, CDR1 is LGHDT and CDR2 is YNNKEL (reference sequence). The ends were cut back, 1 base at V and 13 bases at J, with 17 bases in the middle. This CDR3 comprises 14 residues. As DNA, the CDR3 is TGTGCCAGCAGCCAAGCCCCCTTCGCGGGGATCCAGTTCTTC. Protein sequence: CASSQAPFAGIQFF.

This clone turned up a few times. The rearrangement links TRBV4-1 to TRBJ1-1, with D perhaps TRBD1 (5 bases). This CDR3 region has 13 residues. Germline V gene lookup returns CDR1 MGHRA and CDR2 YSYEKL. The germline V and J ends were trimmed by 4 bases and 7 bases, with 13 bases remaining between them. The CDR3, as DNA: TGCGCCAGCAGCCTCGGGGGGGGAGGTGAAGCTTTCTTT. Translation: CASSLGGGGEAFF.

In this sample, this clone turned up once. The CDR3 DNA reads TGTGCCAGCAGCTTGCCCCGGGACAGCCTCTCGAACACCGGGGAGCTGTTTTTT. Amino acids: CASSLPRDSLSNTGELFF. J is TRBJ2-2 and V is TRBV5-6; 7 bases fit TRBD1. V was clipped by 1 base and J by 0 bases; unmatched bases: 9. Per the germline V gene, CDR1 is SGHDT and CDR2 is YYEEEE. The CDR3 totals 18 residues.

The genes are TRBV3-1 (or the pseudogene TRBV3-2) and TRBJ1-6; no firm D call. V was cut by 4 bases and J by 0 bases, with 10 bases left in between. The CDR3 loop spans 16 amino acids. The germline V gene encodes CDR1 LGHDT and CDR2 YNNKEL (reference sequence). The CDR3 DNA sequence: TGTGCCAGCAGCCCCCTGGGGAGCTCCTATAATTCACCCCTCCACTTT. It is translated as CASSPLGSSYNSPLHF.

This clone has only one observation. The gene calls are TRBV7-2 and TRBJ2-7; perhaps TRBD1 as D (6 bases). This CDR3 is built from 14 residues. The ends were cut back, 6 bases at V and 0 bases at J, with 12 bases in the middle. CDR1 is SGHTA and CDR2 is FQGNSA in the germline V gene. CDR3 sequence reads: CASSIRDTSYEQYF. The CDR3 coding sequence is TGTGCCAGCAGTATCCGGGACACCTCCTACGAGCAGTACTTC.

The chain carries TRBV5-1 and TRBJ2-1, with 8 bases aligning to TRBD2. This CDR3 region has 19 residues. Germline CDR1 and CDR2: SGHRS and YFSETQ. The J segment lost 0 bases and the V segment lost 0 bases, leaving 11 bases of the junction unmatched. In nucleotides, the CDR3 is TGCGCCAGCAGCTTGGGGGGGCGGGAGGCCCGCAGCTCCTACAATGAGCAGTTCTTC. It specifies CASSLGGREARSSYNEQFF.

The chain recombines TRBV5-5 with TRBJ2-2, with 9 bases identical to TRBD1. The CDR3 extends over 14 amino acids. The germline gives CDR1 SGHKS, CDR2 YYEKEE (reference sequence). With 4 bases clipped from V and 5 bases from J, the junction kept 3 bases outside the gene matches. The CDR3 loop reads CASSRQGDTGELFF. DNA for the CDR3: TGTGCCAGCAGCCGACAGGGGGATACCGGGGAGCTGTTTTTT.

V usage is TRBV30 and J usage is TRBJ2-1; weak D call: TRBD1 (5 bases). The CDR3 totals 14 residues. Germline assignment: CDR1 GTSNPN and CDR2 SVGIG (reference sequence). V dropped 0 bases and J dropped 5 bases, with 11 bases sitting between them. The CDR3 sequence: CAWSVIGADNEQFF. The CDR3 coding sequence is TGTGCCTGGAGTGTAATTGGGGCGGACAATGAGCAGTTCTTC.

V usage is TRBV28 and J usage is TRBJ2-5; a possible D gene is TRBD2 (5 bases). The ends were cut back, 5 bases at V and 1 base at J, with 14 bases in the middle. CDR3 length: 15 residues. The germline CDR1 and CDR2 sequences are MDHEN and SYDVKM. The CDR3 bases are TGTGCCAGCAGTCCTAACCGGGGTCTCCAAGAGACCCAGTACTTC. This encodes CASSPNRGLQETQYF.

A single count supports this clone. V usage is TRBV24-1 and J usage is TRBJ2-5; perhaps TRBD1 as D (6 bases). V lost 1 base, J lost 2 bases, and 19 bases lay in between. CDR3 size: 18 residues. The germline V gene encodes CDR1 KGHDR and CDR2 SFDVKD. CDR3 amino acids: CATSDFSSRGGDQETQYF. In DNA form, the CDR3 reads TGTGCCACCAGTGATTTCAGTAGTCGAGGGGGTGATCAAGAGACCCAGTACTTC.

This chain joins TRBV9 and TRBJ1-5; a weak D match, TRBD1 (5 bases). The V end lost 0 bases, the J end lost 2 bases, and 15 bases lay between the germline ends. The length of the CDR3 is 17 residues. The germline gives CDR1 SGDLS, CDR2 YYNGEE. The CDR3 nucleotides are TGTGCCAGCAGCGTAGTGACGGGGGTGATTCGCAATCAGCCCCAGCATTTT. This gives the protein CASSVVTGVIRNQPQHF.

The rearrangement links TRBV4-2 to TRBJ2-7; tentatively, D is TRBD2 (6 bases). CDR1 LGHNA and CDR2 YNFKEQ come from the germline V gene. This CDR3 contains 16 residues. Trimming pared 1 base from V and 4 bases from J, leaving 17 bases between. The CDR3 protein is CASSQAGGRREYEQYF. The CDR3 DNA follows: TGTGCCAGCAGCCAAGCCGGGGGTCGCCGCGAGTACGAGCAGTACTTC.

The rearrangement links TRBV6-2 or TRBV6-3 to TRBJ1-1; D ambiguous. Per the germline V gene, CDR1 is MNHEY and CDR2 is SVGEGT. Trimming stripped 6 bases from V and 0 bases from J, with 20 bases between. The CDR3 is 17 residues long. CDR3 amino acids: CASSRRPGGFMNTEAFF. For the CDR3, the DNA is TGTGCCAGCAGCCGTCGACCAGGAGGCTTTATGAACACTGAAGCTTTCTTT.

The J gene is TRBJ2-5, the V gene TRBV3-1 (or the pseudogene TRBV3-2); the match to TRBD2 covers 12 bases. The V gene's germline CDR1 is LGHDT and CDR2 YNNKEL (reference sequence). Trimming removed 4 bases from V and 4 bases from J; junction bases left unmatched: 10. The CDR3 sequence is 17 residues long. CDR3 residues: CASSPYSSGRAGETQYF. The CDR3 DNA reads TGTGCCAGCAGCCCTTACTCTAGCGGGAGGGCCGGAGAGACCCAGTACTTC.

The chain has TRBV19 and TRBJ2-6; TRBD1 is a possible D gene (5 bases). The CDR3 runs 18 residues. Germline V gives CDR1 LNHDA, CDR2 SQIVND (reference sequence). Trimming took 7 bases from V and 4 from J, leaving 23 bases between them. The CDR3 DNA is TGTGCCAGTACCCTCGACGGCAGGGTGTACTCCGGGGCCAACGTCCTGACTTTC. It codes for CASTLDGRVYSGANVLTF.

CDR3 protein: CASKGTGDSNEQFF. The DNA for the CDR3 is TGTGCCAGCAAGGGGACAGGGGATTCCAATGAGCAGTTCTTC. The chain has TRBV6-5 and TRBJ2-1; 10 bases are a match to TRBD1. With V trimmed by 7 bases and J by 6 bases, 6 bases remained unmatched. The CDR3 consists of 14 residues. Germline CDR1 is MNHEY and CDR2 is SVGAGI.

The CDR3 DNA reads as TGCGCCAGCAGCCAAGATATAAGGGGAAGCTCCTATAATTCACCCCTCCACTTT. It translates to CASSQDIRGSSYNSPLHF. The chain links TRBV4-3 to TRBJ1-6; D perhaps matches TRBD1 (5 bases). The CDR3 sequence is 18 residues long. Trimming cost V 0 bases and J 0 bases, with 12 bases left between them. Germline-derived CDR1 and CDR2 are LGHNA and YSLEER.